This TCR beta chain was observed in a study of cytomegalovirus exposure and HLA in healthy donors. The CDR3 covers 15 residues. CDR1 and CDR2 (germline): MNHEY, SVGAGI. The junction had 4 bases not matched to a gene; V was cut back by 0 bases and J by 7 bases. This clone has just one count. Primers included in the PCR were 60 Vbeta and 13 Jbeta primers. The table came from immunoSEQ multiplex PCR; TCRdb's copy has only in-frame clones and leaves some out. The table shows about 130,000 clones, with 70% to 85% occurring only once. This rearrangement joins TRBV6-5 to TRBJ2-1; 9 bases match TRBD2. The TCR comes from a boy aged 5-17 years in good health and CMV-seronegative. Sequenced material: PBMCs. The CDR3 reads CASSYSSGRMNEQFF. The CDR3 region has the DNA TGTGCCAGCAGTTACTCCAGCGGGAGGATGAATGAGCAGTTCTTC.